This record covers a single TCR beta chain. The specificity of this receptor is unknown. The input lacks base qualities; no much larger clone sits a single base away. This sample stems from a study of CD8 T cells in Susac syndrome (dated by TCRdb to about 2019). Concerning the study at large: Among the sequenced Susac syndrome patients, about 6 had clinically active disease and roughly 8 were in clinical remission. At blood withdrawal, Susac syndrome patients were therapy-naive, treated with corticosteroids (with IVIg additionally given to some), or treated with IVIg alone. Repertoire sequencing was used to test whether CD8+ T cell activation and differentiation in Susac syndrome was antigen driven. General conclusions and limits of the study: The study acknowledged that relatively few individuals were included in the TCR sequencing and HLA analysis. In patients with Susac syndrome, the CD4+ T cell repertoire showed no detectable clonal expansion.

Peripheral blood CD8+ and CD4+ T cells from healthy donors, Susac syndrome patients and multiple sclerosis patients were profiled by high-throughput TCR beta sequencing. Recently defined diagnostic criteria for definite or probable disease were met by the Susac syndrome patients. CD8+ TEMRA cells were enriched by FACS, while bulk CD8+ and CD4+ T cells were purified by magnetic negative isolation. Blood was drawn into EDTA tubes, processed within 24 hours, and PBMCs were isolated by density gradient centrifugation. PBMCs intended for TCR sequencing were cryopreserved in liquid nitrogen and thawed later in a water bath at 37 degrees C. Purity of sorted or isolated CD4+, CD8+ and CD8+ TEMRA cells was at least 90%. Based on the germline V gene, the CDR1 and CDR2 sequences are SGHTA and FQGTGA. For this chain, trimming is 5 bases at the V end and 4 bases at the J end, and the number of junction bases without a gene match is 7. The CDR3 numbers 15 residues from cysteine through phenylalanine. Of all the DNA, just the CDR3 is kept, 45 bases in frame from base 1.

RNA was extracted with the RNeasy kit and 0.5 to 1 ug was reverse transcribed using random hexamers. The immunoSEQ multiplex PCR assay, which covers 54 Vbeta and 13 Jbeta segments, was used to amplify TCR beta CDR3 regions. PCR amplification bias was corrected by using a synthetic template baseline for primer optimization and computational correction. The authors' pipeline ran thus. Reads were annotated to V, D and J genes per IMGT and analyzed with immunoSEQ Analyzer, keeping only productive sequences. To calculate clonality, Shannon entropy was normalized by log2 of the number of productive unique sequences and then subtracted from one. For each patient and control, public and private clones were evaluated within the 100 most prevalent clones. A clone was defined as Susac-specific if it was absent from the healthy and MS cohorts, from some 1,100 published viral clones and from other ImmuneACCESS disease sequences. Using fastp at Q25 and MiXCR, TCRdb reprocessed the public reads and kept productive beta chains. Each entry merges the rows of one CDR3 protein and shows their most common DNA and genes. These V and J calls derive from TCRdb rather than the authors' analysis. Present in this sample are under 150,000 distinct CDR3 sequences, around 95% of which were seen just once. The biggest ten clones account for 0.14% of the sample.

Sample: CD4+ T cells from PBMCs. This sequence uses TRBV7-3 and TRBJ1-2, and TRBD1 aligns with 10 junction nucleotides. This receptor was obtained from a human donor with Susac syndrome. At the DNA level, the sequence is TGTGCCAGCAGCCCCGACAGGGGGCAGAGCTATGGCTACACCTTC. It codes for CASSPDRGQSYGYTF.